The 17 T cell receptor beta chains below all came from one sample that was sequenced in a study of cytomegalovirus exposure and HLA in healthy donors. Method: immunoSEQ multiplex PCR; TCRdb's copy keeps in-frame clones and lacks some. The repertoire includes some 130,000 clones, 89% of them detected once, and around 1.3% sits in the top ten. The sample consisted of PBMCs. These receptors were obtained from a woman between 18 and 30 years old in good health and CMV-seronegative.

This chain links TRBV4-1 with TRBJ2-1, with D unclear. The CDR3 loop spans 13 amino acids. V shed 1 base and J shed 4 bases, with 5 bases lying between them. Germline V CDR1 and CDR2: MGHRA, YSYEKL. The DNA of the CDR3 is TGCGCCAGCAGCCAAGTCAGGTACAATGAGCAGTTCTTC. Translation: CASSQVRYNEQFF.

This clone was counted once. This chain connects TRBV7-3 to TRBJ1-2; 9 bases agree with TRBD1. CDR3 length: 14 amino acids. The V segment lost 5 bases and the J segment 5 bases; nucleotides outside the gene matches: 6. Germline values: CDR1 SGHTA, CDR2 FQGTGA. CDR3: CASSPTGTGYGYTF. In DNA, the CDR3 is TGTGCCAGCAGCCCAACGGGGACAGGGTATGGCTACACCTTC.

This chain connects TRBV25-1 to TRBJ1-1; D remains ambiguous. V lost 5 bases and J 0 bases, leaving 7 bases between the germline ends. This CDR3 contains 13 residues. CDR1 and CDR2 from the germline V gene are MGHDK and SYGVNS. The CDR3 DNA is TGTGCCAGCAGTTACTCAATGAACACTGAAGCTTTCTTT. Its translation: CASSYSMNTEAFF. Together with reference TRBV25-1 and TRBJ1-1, the CDR3 gives the full variable domain: EADIYQTPRYLVIGTGKKITLECSQTMGHDKMYWYQQDPGMELHLIHYSYGVNSTEKGDLSSESTVSRIRTEHFPLTLESARPSHTSQYLCASSYSMNTEAFFGQGTRLTVV.

The chain combines TRBV7-2 with TRBJ2-1, with 7 nucleotides matching TRBD1. The CDR3 sequence is 13 residues long. Per the germline V gene, CDR1 is SGHTA and CDR2 is FQGNSA. V lost 5 bases, J lost 7 bases, and 5 bases stayed unmatched. The CDR3 here is CASSKQTGNEQFF. The CDR3 nucleotides are TGTGCCAGCAGCAAGCAGACAGGGAATGAGCAGTTCTTC.

In DNA form, the CDR3 reads TGCGCCAGCAGCTCCCTGGGACAGGTCTATGGCTACACCTTC. The encoded protein is CASSSLGQVYGYTF. The V call is TRBV5-1, the J call TRBJ1-2; TRBD1 matches at 8 bases. After removal of 3 bases from V and 4 bases from J, the junction contained 5 bases not matched to a gene. CDR1 and CDR2 (germline): SGHRS, YFSETQ. This CDR3 has 14 residues.

The rearrangement uses TRBV19 and TRBJ1-2; D might be TRBD1 (5 bases). V lost 7 bases to trimming and J lost 4 bases, with 16 bases between them. Germline V gene sequence: CDR1 LNHDA, CDR2 SQIVND (reference sequence). The CDR3 totals 14 residues. The CDR3 DNA follows: TGTGCCAGTAACCCATCGGGGGGATCCTATGGCTACACCTTC. As protein: CASNPSGGSYGYTF.

The chain is built from TRBV11-2 and TRBJ2-3; no firm D call. The ends were cut back, 2 bases at V and 2 bases at J, with 14 bases in the middle. In germline, CDR1 is SGHAT, CDR2 FQNNGV. The CDR3 extends over 16 amino acids. The CDR3 loop is CASSLMARPTTDTQYF. CDR3 DNA sequence: TGTGCCAGCAGCTTAATGGCTCGCCCCACCACAGATACGCAGTATTTT.

The chain combines TRBV7-9 with TRBJ2-3; a weak D match, TRBD1 (6 bases). CDR3 length: 13 amino acids. With 6 bases removed from V and 6 bases from J, the gap between germline ends came to 13 bases. CDR1 is SEHNR, CDR2 FQNEAQ, per germline (reference sequence). CDR3 sequence reads: CASRLGAADTQYF. In nucleotides, the CDR3 is TGTGCCAGCAGGTTGGGGGCTGCGGATACGCAGTATTTT.

V is TRBV21-1 and J is TRBJ2-2; whether TRBD1, the table's D call, matches the DNA was not checked. TRBV21-1 constitutes a pseudogene. The CDR3 has 17 residues. For the CDR3, the DNA is TGTGCCAGCAGCAAGCCCGGGACAGAGAACCACACCGGGGAGCTGTTTTTT. It is translated as CASSKPGTENHTGELFF.

This clone was counted between two and nine times. The chain links TRBV2 to TRBJ2-5, with 7 bases that match TRBD2. V lost 1 base, J lost 4 bases, and 3 bases stayed unmatched. Germline V CDR1 and CDR2: SNHLY, FYNNEI. This CDR3 comprises 14 residues. The CDR3 DNA follows: TGTGCCAGCAGTGAAGGGGAGGGTCGAGAGACCCAGTACTTC. Its translation is CASSEGEGRETQYF.

This chain links TRBV10-3 with TRBJ2-7; maybe TRBD1 (7 bases). The germline gives CDR1 ENHRY, CDR2 SYGVKD. CDR3 length: 15 amino acids. Trimming removed 2 bases from V and 5 bases from J, with 16 bases in between. CDR3 region: CAISEGGGAPNEQYF. In DNA form, the CDR3 reads TGTGCCATCAGTGAGGGAGGGGGCGCCCCGAACGAGCAGTACTTC.

V gene TRBV18 combines with J gene TRBJ1-6, with a weak D call TRBD1 (5 bases). CDR1 is KGHSH, CDR2 LQKENI, per germline. V lost 2 bases and J 8 bases, leaving 13 bases between the germline ends. The CDR3 consists of 15 residues. As DNA, the CDR3 is TGTGCCAGCTCACCAGTGGAGGGGACGGATTCACCCCTCCACTTT. Translated, it gives CASSPVEGTDSPLHF.

This chain joins TRBV11-2 and TRBJ1-5; no reliable D call. The CDR3 totals 16 residues. From germline, CDR1 is SGHAT and CDR2 FQNNGV. V lost 1 base to trimming and J lost 3 bases, with 13 bases between them. CDR3 coding DNA: TGTGCCAGCAGCTTAGGTCCTCGGGGTTACAATCAGCCCCAGCATTTT. It encodes CASSLGPRGYNQPQHF.

V is TRBV5-1 and J is TRBJ1-2; 9 bases match TRBD1. The CDR3 spans 15 residues. J was trimmed by 5 bases and V by 3 bases; bases with no gene match: 8. Looked up from germline, CDR1 is SGHRS and CDR2 is YFSETQ. The CDR3 DNA reads as TGCGCCAGCAGCTCGGGACGGGACAGGGTATATGGCTACACCTTC. Residues: CASSSGRDRVYGYTF.

The rearrangement joins TRBV13 to TRBJ1-1; no clear D gene. With 5 bases removed from V and 3 bases from J, the gap between germline ends came to 7 bases. Germline CDR1 reads PRHDT; CDR2 reads FYEKMQ (reference sequence). The CDR3 totals 12 residues. CDR3: CASSPPDTEAFF. The CDR3 DNA sequence: TGTGCCAGCAGCCCCCCGGACACTGAAGCTTTCTTT.

The CDR3 is CASTPREGNTGELFF. The CDR3 nucleotides read TGTGCCAGTACCCCCAGGGAAGGGAACACCGGGGAGCTGTTTTTT. V usage is TRBV19 and J usage is TRBJ2-2, with D perhaps matching TRBD1 (5 bases). This CDR3 contains 15 residues. V was trimmed by 7 bases and J by 1 base, leaving 13 bases between them. Germline values: CDR1 LNHDA, CDR2 SQIVND (reference sequence).

A word on this clone: One end of the junction is discordant with germline, which a read error may explain. This chain joins TRBV7-7 and TRBJ2-3; TRBD1 might be the D (5 bases). CDR3 length equals 17 residues. Germline assignment: CDR1 SSHAT and CDR2 FNYEAQ (reference sequence). The CDR3 DNA follows: TGTGCTAGCAGCCCACAGTGGGGCAGCAAAAACACAGATACGCAGTATTTT. Its protein is CASSPQWGSKNTDTQYF.